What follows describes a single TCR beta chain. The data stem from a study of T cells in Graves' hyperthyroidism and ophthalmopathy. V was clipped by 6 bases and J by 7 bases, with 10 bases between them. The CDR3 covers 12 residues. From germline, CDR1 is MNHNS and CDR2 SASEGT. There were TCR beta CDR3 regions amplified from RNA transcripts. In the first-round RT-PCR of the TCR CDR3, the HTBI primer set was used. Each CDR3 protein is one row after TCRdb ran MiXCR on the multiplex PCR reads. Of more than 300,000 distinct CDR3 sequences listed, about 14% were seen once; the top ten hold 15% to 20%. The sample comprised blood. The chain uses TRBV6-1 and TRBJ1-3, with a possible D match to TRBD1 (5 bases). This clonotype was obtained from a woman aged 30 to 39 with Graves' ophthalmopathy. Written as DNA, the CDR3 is TGTGCCAGCAGGCCGACAGTGAACACCATATATTTT. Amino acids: CASRPTVNTIYF.